The present TCR beta chain was sequenced within a study of beta chain features in type 1 diabetes. At the level of the study: Healthy donors and patients showed comparable age, gender and cell yields. The study, taken as a whole, reports: Insertions were fewer and deletions more numerous at VDJ junctions in type 1 diabetes patients. Type 1 diabetes patients had TCRB CDR3s that were shorter (moderately but significantly so) in all four CD4+ subsets.

This CDR3 spans 12 amino acids. Germline lookup yields CDR1 SEHNR and CDR2 FQNEAQ (reference sequence). Unmatched junction bases numbered 3, after V lost 3 bases and J lost 11 bases. Of the isolated RNA, all was reverse transcribed, and so the sequenced material was expressed TCRB transcripts. Generated by immunoSEQ multiplex PCR, the TCRdb table keeps only in-frame clones and is missing some. Among 230,000 or so clones, around 15% were seen once, and the ten largest hold about 0.085%. This clone was observed a few times. The antigen is undetermined. The sequenced sample was naive CD4+ T cells from blood. This TCR was sampled from a man aged 25 to 45 with type 1 diabetes. The V and J genes are TRBV7-9 and TRBJ1-5; TRBD1 matches 8 bases. CDR3 protein: CASSFSDRAQHF. CDR3 coding DNA: TGTGCCAGCAGCTTCTCGGACAGGGCCCAGCATTTT. The full variable domain, completed using reference TRBV7-9 and TRBJ1-5, is DTGVSQNPRHKITKRGQNVTFRCDPISEHNRLYWYRQTLGQGPEFLTYFQNEAQLEKSRLLSDRFSAERPKGSFSTLEIQRTEQGDSAMYLCASSFSDRAQHFGDGTRLSIL.